Sequencing of this T cell receptor (beta chain) was carried out in a study of blood T cell repertoires in COVID-19. Assay used: immunoSEQ multiplex PCR; TCRdb lists only in-frame clones, some missing. This repertoire shows 72,000 or so clones, about 80% found once; its top ten account for about 16%. V gave up 0 bases and J gave up 5 bases; unmatched junction bases: 8. The CDR3 extends over 17 amino acids. The germline CDR1 and CDR2 sequences are GTSNPN and SVGIG (reference sequence). This sequence was found in an elderly man with active COVID-19. V usage is TRBV30 and J usage is TRBJ1-4; 11 bases fit TRBD1. The specimen sequenced was peripheral blood. The CDR3 region is CAWSVWTGGARNEKLFF. As DNA, the CDR3 is TGTGCCTGGAGTGTATGGACAGGGGGCGCGAGGAATGAAAAACTGTTTTTT.